This T cell receptor beta chain was sequenced in a study of control samples from healthy donors and cancer patients. The data were produced by immunoSEQ multiplex PCR, yet TCRdb's version contains in-frame clones alone and is incomplete. The sample records around 97,000 clones, 85% to 90% being singletons. The CDR3 runs to 13 residues. V lost 6 bases to trimming and J lost 1 base, with 9 bases between them. Germline CDR1 is KGHSH and CDR2 is LQKENI. The TCR was taken from a man aged 55-75 years with lung cancer. The rearrangement joins TRBV18 to TRBJ1-1; D might be TRBD1 (5 bases). The sequencing input was PBMCs. This CDR3 is CASSLTGNTEAFF. In nucleotides, the CDR3 is TGTGCCAGCTCCCTAACAGGGAACACTGAAGCTTTCTTT.